This T cell receptor (beta chain) was found in a study of cytomegalovirus exposure and HLA in healthy donors. Turning to this clone: Its antigen is currently unknown.

General study points: HLA allele associations emerged for about 18,000 TCR beta sequences in a later analysis, at 0.05 false discovery rate. In a later analysis, a missense DCLRE1C variant was linked to TCR beta V- and J-gene trimming. The study labeled 150 to 200 TCR beta chains cytomegalovirus-associated. HLA-A and HLA-B allele assignments for most subjects were reportedly predicted accurately using TCR beta sequences.

From germline, CDR1 is LNHNV and CDR2 YYDKDF (reference sequence). CDR3 length equals 17 residues. The V segment lost 5 bases and the J segment 1 base; nucleotides outside the gene matches: 6. It was with 60 Vbeta and 13 Jbeta primers that the PCR ran. Here immunoSEQ multiplex PCR was the method, and the copy in TCRdb shows in-frame clones only, minus some. The sample holds tens of thousands of clones. The rearrangement uses TRBV15 and TRBJ2-3, with TRBD2 matching 13 bases. The sample comprised PBMCs. This TCR was sampled from a man in his forties or fifties in good health and CMV-seronegative. The CDR3 loop reads CATSRGLAGLGTDTQYF. In DNA form, the CDR3 reads TGTGCCACCAGCCGGGGACTAGCGGGGCTAGGCACAGATACGCAGTATTTT. The entire variable domain, with the rest obtained from reference TRBV15 and TRBJ2-3, is as follows: DAMVIQNPRYQVTQFGKPVTLSCSQTLNHNVMYWYQQKSSQAPKLLFHYYDKDFNNEADTPDNFQSRRPNTSFCFLDIRSPGLGDTAMYLCATSRGLAGLGTDTQYFGPGTRLTVL.